Reported below is one TCR beta chain. Its antigen is not known. Individual cDNA molecules received unique molecular identifiers. TCRdb ran MiXCR on the 5' RACE reads and lists one entry per CDR3 protein. The sample holds 25,000 to 35,000 distinct CDR3 sequences, over 6.5% seen once. The sample originates from a study of early T cells in non-severe SARS-CoV-2 infection. V shed 7 bases and J shed 1 base, with 15 bases lying between them. The CDR3 is made up of 15 amino acids. Germline V gene lookup returns CDR1 MNHEY and CDR2 SVGEGT. Notes on the study in general: A preference for anti-spike CD8 responses marked VDJdb matching, which missed private and CD4 specificities.

The clonotype was recovered from an adult who was a healthcare worker with PCR-confirmed SARS-CoV-2 infection or an uninfected control (not recorded which). The chain recombines TRBV6-2 or TRBV6-3 with TRBJ2-3; the D call may be TRBD1 or TRBD2 (5 bases each). Material: whole blood. The CDR3 DNA sequence: TGTGCCAGCACCTGGGGACCCCCACGCACAGATACGCAGTATTTT. Translating it yields CASTWGPPRTDTQYF.